A single T cell receptor beta chain is shown here with its context. The antigen remains undetermined. This sample is part of a study of T cell repertoires in cytomegalovirus infection. At the level of the study: CMV infection plus the matching HLA type was flagged by public TCR beta signatures. Study-wide findings and caveats: Dominant in the ex vivo response were TCR beta clonotypes restricted by HLA-C and specific for CMV. CMV carriers with the relevant HLA were identified by cumulative public TCR beta family frequency.

Deletions cut 5 bases from V and 4 bases from J, with 18 bases between. Germline V CDR1 and CDR2: SGHVS, FNYEAQ. The CDR3 extends over 15 amino acids. MiXCR, run by TCRdb on the reads, gives a single entry per CDR3 protein. Of under 800,000 distinct CDR3 sequences listed, approximately 24% are singletons. The clonotype originates from a human donor in good health (CMV status not recorded). Some clones in this sample may be carry-over from other donors' samples. The V and J genes are TRBV7-6 and TRBJ2-7, with D perhaps assigned TRBD1 or TRBD2 (6 bases each). The material sequenced was CD8+ T cells from PBMCs. CDR3 region: CASSTRVGGFYEQYF. The CDR3 DNA reads TGTGCCAGCAGCACCCGGGTGGGGGGCTTTTACGAGCAGTACTTC.